These T cell receptor beta chains were read from a single sample in a study of regulatory T cells in long-lasting Graves disease. TCRdb re-called the multiplex PCR reads through MiXCR, storing one row per CDR3 protein. The sample has hundreds of thousands of distinct CDR3 sequences, around 16% seen once; the top ten hold approximately 12%. The same sample was also used in a study of T cells in Graves' hyperthyroidism and ophthalmopathy.

The source material was peripheral blood mononuclear cells (PBMCs), sampled at new diagnosis, from a patient treated with antithyroid drugs. These receptors were obtained from a young man with Graves disease. The conserved cysteine and the conserved F or W are not part of the CDR3 here.

V: TRBV11-1; J: TRBJ2-1; CDR3: ASSYTGEKF
V: TRBV10-2; J: TRBJ2-7; CDR3: ASLLAGSGEQY
V: TRBV6-2/TRBV6-3; J: TRBJ2-7; CDR3: ASRGTRDRTYEQY
V: TRBV20-1; J: TRBJ1-1; CDR3: SARVQGTEAF
V: TRBV7-9; J: TRBJ2-7; CDR3: ASSSPADWHEQY
V: TRBV2; J: TRBJ2-1; CDR3: ASIPTPSRNEQF
V: TRBV3-1; J: TRBJ1-1; CDR3: ASSQDYGTYAF
V: TRBV20-1; J: TRBJ2-5; CDR3: SARDREDYLQETQY
V: TRBV19; J: TRBJ2-7; CDR3: ASSLGSYYEQY
V: TRBV7-9; J: TRBJ2-1; CDR3: ASSLTGGFPSYNEQF
V: TRBV7-9; J: TRBJ2-1; CDR3: ASSLESRGDSFYNEQF
V: TRBV6-1; J: TRBJ2-7; CDR3: ASTGGDYEQY
V: TRBV12-3/TRBV12-4; J: TRBJ2-4; CDR3: ASSLDREDIQY
V: TRBV20-1; J: TRBJ1-1; CDR3: SASAWTEAF
V: TRBV30; J: TRBJ2-7; CDR3: AWSGGQGIDEQY
V: TRBV5-1; J: TRBJ2-1; CDR3: ASSMGQVGEQF
V: TRBV19; J: TRBJ2-7; CDR3: ASSRRTGFDYEQY
V: TRBV5-1; J: TRBJ2-1; CDR3: ASSSLAGALMNEQF
V: TRBV9; J: TRBJ2-1; CDR3: ASSGLVGGGNEQF
V: TRBV6-1; J: TRBJ1-3; CDR3: ASSQGTDSGNTIY
V: TRBV12-3/TRBV12-4; J: TRBJ1-6; CDR3: ASSPGDPGSTLH
V: TRBV7-9; J: TRBJ2-7; CDR3: ASSSDRYPYEQY
V: TRBV20-1; J: TRBJ2-2; CDR3: SARCIRPAYVSGINTGELF
V: TRBV5-1; J: TRBJ1-1; CDR3: ASSLNGQYTEAF
V: TRBV30; J: TRBJ1-1; CDR3: AWSGQLNTEAF
V: TRBV13; J: TRBJ2-7; CDR3: ASSLRTSGIVSYEQY
V: TRBV5-4; J: TRBJ2-1; CDR3: ASSLGTQGYNEQF
V: TRBV11-2; J: TRBJ2-7; CDR3: ASSSRQYAPYEQY
V: TRBV7-2; J: TRBJ1-1; CDR3: ASSLFEDTEAF
V: TRBV7-6; J: TRBJ2-5; CDR3: ASSLVGTGKETQY
V: TRBV5-6; J: TRBJ2-5; CDR3: ASSLWPSGRKGESTQY
V: TRBV27; J: TRBJ1-1; CDR3: ASRRQGANTEAF
V: TRBV18; J: TRBJ2-7; CDR3: ASSITGSPYEQY
V: TRBV7-9; J: TRBJ2-2; CDR3: ASSLRPQDTGELF
V: TRBV12-3/TRBV12-4; J: TRBJ2-3; CDR3: ASSPDGPSTDTQY
V: TRBV18; J: TRBJ2-7; CDR3: ASSPGRGGYEQY
V: TRBV30; J: TRBJ2-7; CDR3: AWSVRGGLGGYEQY
V: TRBV4-2; J: TRBJ2-7; CDR3: ASSKAGWSYEQY
V: TRBV12-3/TRBV12-4; J: TRBJ2-7; CDR3: ASSPQLAGSVVNEQY
V: TRBV30; J: TRBJ1-2; CDR3: AWSTGYGYT
V: TRBV7-8; J: TRBJ1-1; CDR3: ASTWGQGGTEAF
V: TRBV3-1; J: TRBJ1-1; CDR3: ASSRVENTEAF
V: TRBV27; J: TRBJ2-1; CDR3: ASSYPPRLAGVHEQF
V: TRBV11-2; J: TRBJ2-7; CDR3: ASSLGAGPTWNEQY
V: TRBV12-3/TRBV12-4; J: TRBJ2-7; CDR3: ASSPTGTNSYEQY
V: TRBV19; J: TRBJ2-2; CDR3: ASSIGRGHTGELF
V: TRBV11-2; J: TRBJ2-7; CDR3: ASSQRSSYEQY
V: TRBV7-9; J: TRBJ1-2; CDR3: ASSLSGTGIGYT